This TCR beta chain was sequenced in a study of T cells after somatic rescue of genetic block. Looked up from germline, CDR1 is MNHEY and CDR2 is SVGAGI. The CDR3 runs 14 residues. Trimming removed 7 bases from V and 7 bases from J; junction bases left unmatched: 10. Some clones are missing from TCRdb's copy, which holds only in-frame ones; the method was immunoSEQ multiplex PCR. The sample consists of 12,000 to 15,000 clones, roughly 71% of them appearing once. The genes are TRBV6-5 and TRBJ2-5, with 9 bases aligning to TRBD2. Sequencing was carried out using peripheral blood mononuclear cells (PBMCs). The TCR was taken from a man between 18 and 29 years old. The CDR3 bases are TGTGCCAGCACCCCGGCGGGAGGGGTCGGGACCCAGTACTTC. Its protein is CASTPAGGVGTQYF.